The following is a TCR beta chain sequence with its context. V lost 3 bases and J lost 2, with 5 bases in between. CDR1 and CDR2 from the germline V gene are LNHDA and SQIVND (reference sequence). This CDR3 comprises 12 residues. TCRdb's copy holds only in-frame clones and misses some; the assay was immunoSEQ multiplex PCR. The sample consists of approximately 50,000 clones, approximately 95% of them appearing once. This chain uses TRBV19 with TRBJ2-7; either TRBD1 or TRBD2 may supply D (5 bases each). Sequencing used PBMCs. This TCR was recovered from a man aged 40-50 years with rheumatoid arthritis. The CDR3 sequence: CASSMGAYEQYF. The CDR3 nucleotides read TGTGCCAGTAGTATGGGGGCCTACGAGCAGTACTTC.